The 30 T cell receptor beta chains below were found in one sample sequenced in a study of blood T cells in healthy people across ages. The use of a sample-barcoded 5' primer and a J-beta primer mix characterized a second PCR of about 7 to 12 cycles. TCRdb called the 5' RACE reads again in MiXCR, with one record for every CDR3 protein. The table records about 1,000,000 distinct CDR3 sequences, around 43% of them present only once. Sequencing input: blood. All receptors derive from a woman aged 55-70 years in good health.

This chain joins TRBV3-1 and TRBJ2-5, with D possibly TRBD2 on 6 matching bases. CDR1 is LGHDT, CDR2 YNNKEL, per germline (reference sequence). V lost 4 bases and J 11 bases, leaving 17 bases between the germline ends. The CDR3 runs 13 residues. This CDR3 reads CASSPGLFRKQYF. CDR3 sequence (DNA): TGTGCCAGCAGCCCGGGACTCTTTAGGAAGCAGTACTTC.

The DNA for the CDR3 is TGTGCCAGCAGTTACTCGATTGGGACAGGTGCCAATTCACCCCTCCACTTT. Its protein product is CASSYSIGTGANSPLHF. The chain uses TRBV6-6 and TRBJ1-6, with 8 bases lining up with TRBD1. V trimming: 0 bases; J trimming: 7 bases; junction bases outside the gene matches: 8. CDR3 length: 17 residues. Germline V CDR1 and CDR2: MNHNY, SVGAGI (reference sequence).

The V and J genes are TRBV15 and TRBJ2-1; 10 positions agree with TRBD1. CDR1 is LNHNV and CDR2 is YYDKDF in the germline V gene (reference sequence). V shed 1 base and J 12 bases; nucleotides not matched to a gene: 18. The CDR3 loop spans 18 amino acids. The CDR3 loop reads CATSRGSSSGQGTAGQFF. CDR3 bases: TGTGCCACCAGCAGAGGTTCCAGCTCGGGACAGGGGACCGCTGGGCAGTTCTTC.

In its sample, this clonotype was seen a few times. The CDR3 nucleotides read TGTGCCAGCAGCCAAGACCTTATGTGGGGTTTTGGAACAGATACGCAGTATTTT. Its protein is CASSQDLMWGFGTDTQYF. The V gene is TRBV3-1, the J gene TRBJ2-3, with D uncertain. Trimming left V 0 bases short and J 3 bases short, with 19 bases between. The CDR3 has 18 residues. From germline, CDR1 is LGHDT and CDR2 YNNKEL (reference sequence).

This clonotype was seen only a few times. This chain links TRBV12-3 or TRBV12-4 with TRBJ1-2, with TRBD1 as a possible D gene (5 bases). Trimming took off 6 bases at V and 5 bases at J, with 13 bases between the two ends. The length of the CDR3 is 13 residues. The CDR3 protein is CASRRGAGYGYTF. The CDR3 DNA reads TGTGCCAGCAGGCGTGGGGCGGGATATGGCTACACCTTC.

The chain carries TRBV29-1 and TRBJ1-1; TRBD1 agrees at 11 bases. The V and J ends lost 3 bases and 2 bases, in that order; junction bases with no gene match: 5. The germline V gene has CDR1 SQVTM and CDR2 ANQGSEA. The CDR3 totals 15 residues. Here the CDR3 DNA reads TGCAGCGTTGATTTGGGACAGGGGGTAAACACTGAAGCTTTCTTT. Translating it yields CSVDLGQGVNTEAFF.

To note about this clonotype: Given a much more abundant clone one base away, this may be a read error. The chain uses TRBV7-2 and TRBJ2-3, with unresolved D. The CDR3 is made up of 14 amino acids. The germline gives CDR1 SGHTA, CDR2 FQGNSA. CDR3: CASSVAQSADTQYF. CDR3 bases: TGTGCCAGCAGCGTAGCCCAGTCGGCAGATACGCAGTATTTT.

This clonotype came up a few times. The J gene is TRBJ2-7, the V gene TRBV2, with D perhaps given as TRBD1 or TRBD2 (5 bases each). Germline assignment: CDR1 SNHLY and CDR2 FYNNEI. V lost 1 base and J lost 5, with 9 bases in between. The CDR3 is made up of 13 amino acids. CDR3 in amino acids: CASSEGDRHEQYF. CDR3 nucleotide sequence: TGTGCCAGCAGTGAAGGGGACCGCCACGAGCAGTACTTC.

The CDR3: CASSTGLAGGPYEQYF. The CDR3 region has the DNA TGCGCCAGCAGCACGGGACTAGCGGGAGGGCCCTACGAGCAGTACTTC. The V and J genes are TRBV5-1 and TRBJ2-7, with 16 bases lining up with TRBD2. The ends lost 4 bases at V and 2 bases at J; junction bases unmatched: 3. Per germline, CDR1 SGHRS and CDR2 YFSETQ. This CDR3 contains 16 residues. The full variable domain, in which reference TRBV5-1 and TRBJ2-7 provide the parts outside the CDR3, is KAGVTQTPRYLIKTRGQQVTLSCSPISGHRSVSWYQQTPGQGLQFLFEYFSETQRNKGNFPGRFSGRQFSNSRSEMNVSTLELGDSALYLCASSTGLAGGPYEQYFGPGTRLTVT.

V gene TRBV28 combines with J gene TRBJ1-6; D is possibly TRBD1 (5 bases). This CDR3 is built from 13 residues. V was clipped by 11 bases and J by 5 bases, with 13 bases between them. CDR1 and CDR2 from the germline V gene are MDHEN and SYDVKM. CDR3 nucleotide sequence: TGTGCCGGCATCGACAGACATAATTCACCCCTCCACTTT. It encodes CAGIDRHNSPLHF.

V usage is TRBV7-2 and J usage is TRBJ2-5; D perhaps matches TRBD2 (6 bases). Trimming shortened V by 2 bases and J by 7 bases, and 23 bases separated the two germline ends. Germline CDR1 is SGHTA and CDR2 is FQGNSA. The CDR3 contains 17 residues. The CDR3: CASSLRIGGPRAGTQYF. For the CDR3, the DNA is TGTGCCAGCAGCTTACGAATCGGGGGACCCCGGGCCGGGACCCAGTACTTC.

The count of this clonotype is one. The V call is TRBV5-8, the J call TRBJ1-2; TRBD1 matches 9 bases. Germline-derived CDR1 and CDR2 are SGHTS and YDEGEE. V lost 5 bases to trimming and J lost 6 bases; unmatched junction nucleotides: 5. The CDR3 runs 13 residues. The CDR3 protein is CASRKQGANGYTF. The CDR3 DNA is TGTGCCAGCAGGAAACAGGGGGCAAATGGCTACACCTTC.

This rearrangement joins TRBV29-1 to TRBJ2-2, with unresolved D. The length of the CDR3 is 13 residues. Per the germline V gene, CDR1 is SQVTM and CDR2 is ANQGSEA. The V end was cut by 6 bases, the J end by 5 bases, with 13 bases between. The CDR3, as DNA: TGCAGCGTAAGGCCCGGCGGAACCGGGGAGCTGTTTTTT. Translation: CSVRPGGTGELFF.

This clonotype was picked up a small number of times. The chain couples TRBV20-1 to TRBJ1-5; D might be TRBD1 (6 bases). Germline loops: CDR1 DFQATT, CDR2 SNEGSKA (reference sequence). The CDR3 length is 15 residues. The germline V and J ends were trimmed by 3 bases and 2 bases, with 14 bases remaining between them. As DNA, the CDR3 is TGCAGTGCTAGGTCAGGGGTTTGGGGCAATCAGCCCCAGCATTTT. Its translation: CSARSGVWGNQPQHF.

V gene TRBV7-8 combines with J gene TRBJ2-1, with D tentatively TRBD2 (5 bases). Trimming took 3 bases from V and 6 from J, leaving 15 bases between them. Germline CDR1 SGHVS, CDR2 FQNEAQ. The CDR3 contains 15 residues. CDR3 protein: CASSFGRLAPNEQFF. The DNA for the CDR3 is TGTGCCAGCAGCTTTGGAAGGTTAGCGCCCAATGAGCAGTTCTTC.

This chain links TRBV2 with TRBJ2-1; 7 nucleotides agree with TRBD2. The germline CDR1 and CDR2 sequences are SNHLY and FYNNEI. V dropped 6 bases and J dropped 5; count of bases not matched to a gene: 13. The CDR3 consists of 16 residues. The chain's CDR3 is CASSPVPSGGNNEQFF. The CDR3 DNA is TGTGCCAGCAGCCCCGTGCCTAGCGGCGGAAACAATGAGCAGTTCTTC.

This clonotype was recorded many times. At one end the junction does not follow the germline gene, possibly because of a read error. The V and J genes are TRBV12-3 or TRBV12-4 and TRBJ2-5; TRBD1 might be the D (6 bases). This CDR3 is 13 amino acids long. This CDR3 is CASSLAGVETQYF. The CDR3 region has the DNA TGTGCCAGCAGCTTAGCAGGGGTTGAGACCCAGTACTTC.

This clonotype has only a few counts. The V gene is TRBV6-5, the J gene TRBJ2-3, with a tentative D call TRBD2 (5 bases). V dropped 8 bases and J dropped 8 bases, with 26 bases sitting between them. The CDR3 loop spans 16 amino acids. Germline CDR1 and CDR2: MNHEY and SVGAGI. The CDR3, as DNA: TGTGCCAGCCTGGGCTGGCGTGCGGGTAGCGTACTTACGCAGTATTTT. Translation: CASLGWRAGSVLTQYF.

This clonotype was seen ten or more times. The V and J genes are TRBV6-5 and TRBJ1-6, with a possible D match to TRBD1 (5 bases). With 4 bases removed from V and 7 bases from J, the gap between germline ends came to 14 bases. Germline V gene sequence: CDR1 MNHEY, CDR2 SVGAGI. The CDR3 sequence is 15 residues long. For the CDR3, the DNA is TGTGCCAGCAGTTTGACCGGGACGGCCAATTCACCCCTCCACTTT. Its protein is CASSLTGTANSPLHF.

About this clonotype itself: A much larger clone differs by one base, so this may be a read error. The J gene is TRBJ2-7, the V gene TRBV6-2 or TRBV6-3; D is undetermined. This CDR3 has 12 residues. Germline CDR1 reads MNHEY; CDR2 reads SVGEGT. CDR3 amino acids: CAGRLSSYEQYF. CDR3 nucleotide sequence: TGTGCCGGCAGACTTAGTTCCTACGAGCAGTACTTC.

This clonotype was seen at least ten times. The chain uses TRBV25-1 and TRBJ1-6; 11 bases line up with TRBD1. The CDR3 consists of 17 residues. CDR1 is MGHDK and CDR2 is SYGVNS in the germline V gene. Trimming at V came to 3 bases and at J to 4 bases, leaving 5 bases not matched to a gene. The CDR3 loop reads CASSEIGTGGYNSPLHF. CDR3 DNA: TGTGCCAGCAGTGAGATTGGGACAGGGGGATATAATTCACCCCTCCACTTT.

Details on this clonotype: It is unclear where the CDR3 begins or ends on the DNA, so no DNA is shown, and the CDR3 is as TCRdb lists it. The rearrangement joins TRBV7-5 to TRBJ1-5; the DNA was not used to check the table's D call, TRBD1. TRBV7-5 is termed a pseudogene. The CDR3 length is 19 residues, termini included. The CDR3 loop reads CISVSEAPLGQGFWQPQHF.

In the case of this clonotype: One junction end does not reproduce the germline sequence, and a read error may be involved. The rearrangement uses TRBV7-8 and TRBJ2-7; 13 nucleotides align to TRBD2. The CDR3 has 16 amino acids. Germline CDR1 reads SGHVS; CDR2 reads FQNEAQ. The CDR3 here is CAGSLGLAGDSYEQYF. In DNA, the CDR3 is TGTGCCGGCAGCCTAGGACTAGCGGGGGACTCCTACGAGCAGTACTTC. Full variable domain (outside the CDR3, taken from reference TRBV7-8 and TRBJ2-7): GAGVSQSPRYKVAKRGQDVALRCDPISGHVSLFWYQQALGQGPEFLTYFQNEAQLDKSGLPSDRFFAERPEGSVSTLKIQRTQQEDSAVYLCAGSLGLAGDSYEQYFGPGTRLTVT.

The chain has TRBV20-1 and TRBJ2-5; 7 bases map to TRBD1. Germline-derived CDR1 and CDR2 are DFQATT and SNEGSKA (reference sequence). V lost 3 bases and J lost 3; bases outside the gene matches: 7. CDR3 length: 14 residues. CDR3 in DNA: TGCAGTGCTAGCCCACTCGACAGGGAAGAGACCCAGTACTTC. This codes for CSASPLDREETQYF.

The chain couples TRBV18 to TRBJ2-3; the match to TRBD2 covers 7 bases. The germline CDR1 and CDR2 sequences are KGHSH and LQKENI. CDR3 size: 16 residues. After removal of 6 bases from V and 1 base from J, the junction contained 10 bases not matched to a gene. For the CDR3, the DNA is TGTGCCAGCTCTCAGAGGAGCGGGGTCCGCACAGATACGCAGTATTTT. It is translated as CASSQRSGVRTDTQYF. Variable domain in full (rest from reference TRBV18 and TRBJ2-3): NAGVMQNPRHLVRRRGQEARLRCSPMKGHSHVYWYRQLPEEGLKFMVYLQKENIIDESGMPKERFSAEFPKEGPSILRIQQVVRGDSAAYFCASSQRSGVRTDTQYFGPGTRLTVL.

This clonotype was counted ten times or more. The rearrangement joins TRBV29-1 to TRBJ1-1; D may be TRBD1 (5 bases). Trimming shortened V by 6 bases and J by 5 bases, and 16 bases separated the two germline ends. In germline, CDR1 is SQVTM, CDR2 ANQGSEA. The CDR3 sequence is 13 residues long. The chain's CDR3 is CSVRAGGGTEAFF. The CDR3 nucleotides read TGCAGCGTGAGGGCCGGGGGTGGGACTGAAGCTTTCTTT.

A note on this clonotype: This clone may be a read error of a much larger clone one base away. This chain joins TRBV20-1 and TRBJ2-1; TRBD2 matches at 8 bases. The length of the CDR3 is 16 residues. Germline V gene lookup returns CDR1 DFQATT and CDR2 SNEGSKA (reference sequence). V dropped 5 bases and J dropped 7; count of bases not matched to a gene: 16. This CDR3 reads CSAQSGGSIWVNEQFF. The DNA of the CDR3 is TGCAGTGCTCAGAGCGGGGGTAGTATTTGGGTAAATGAGCAGTTCTTC.

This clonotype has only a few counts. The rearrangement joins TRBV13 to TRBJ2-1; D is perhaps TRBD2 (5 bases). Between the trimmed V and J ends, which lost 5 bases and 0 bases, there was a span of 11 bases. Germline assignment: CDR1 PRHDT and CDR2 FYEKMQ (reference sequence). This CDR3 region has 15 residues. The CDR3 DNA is TGTGCCAGCAGCACAGCGGAAAGCTCCTACAATGAGCAGTTCTTC. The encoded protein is CASSTAESSYNEQFF.

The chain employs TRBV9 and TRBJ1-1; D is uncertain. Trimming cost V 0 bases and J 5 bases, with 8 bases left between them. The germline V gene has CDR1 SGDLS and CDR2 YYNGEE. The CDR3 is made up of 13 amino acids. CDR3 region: CASSVVVETEAFF. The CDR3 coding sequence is TGTGCCAGCAGCGTAGTTGTGGAGACTGAAGCTTTCTTT.

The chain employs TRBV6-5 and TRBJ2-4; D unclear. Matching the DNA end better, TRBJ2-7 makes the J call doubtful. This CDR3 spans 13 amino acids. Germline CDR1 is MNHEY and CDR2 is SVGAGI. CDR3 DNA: TGTGCCAGCAGTTACTCGAACTGGTACGAGCAGTACTTC. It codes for CASSYSNWYEQYF.